These 9 T cell receptor beta chains share one sample of origin, sequenced in a study of OX40 agonist ivuxolimab in advanced cancers. Data came from immunoSEQ multiplex PCR; TCRdb stores just in-frame clones and leaves some out. The data show more than 45,000 clones, with about 88% seen just once and 1.5% held by the top ten. The source was CD4+ or CD8+ T cells sorted from blood, collected in a trial of the OX40 agonist ivuxolimab. The receptors come from an adult with an advanced solid tumor such as melanoma, head and neck, liver or kidney cancer.

V and J are TRBV5-1 and TRBJ1-2, with unresolved D. With 2 bases removed from V and 8 bases from J, the gap between germline ends came to 19 bases. This CDR3 comprises 15 residues. Germline CDR1 SGHRS, CDR2 YFSETQ. CDR3 bases: TGCGCCAGCAGCTTAAACTCCGGCCCAGCTAACGGCTACACCTTC. Translated, it gives CASSLNSGPANGYTF.

V and J are TRBV6-1 and TRBJ2-7; unclear D gene. V lost 2 bases and J 4 bases, leaving 12 bases between the germline ends. Per germline, CDR1 MNHNS and CDR2 SASEGT. The CDR3 extends over 14 amino acids. The chain's CDR3 is CASSEMGNSYEQYF. The DNA for the CDR3 is TGTGCCAGCAGTGAAATGGGGAACTCTTACGAGCAGTACTTC.

The V and J genes are TRBV7-2 and TRBJ2-3, with 14 bases matching TRBD2. V lost 5 bases to trimming and J lost 5 bases; unmatched junction nucleotides: 3. The germline gives CDR1 SGHTA, CDR2 FQGNSA. CDR3 length: 15 amino acids. CDR3 in DNA: TGTGCCAGCAGCCGACTAGCGGGAGGGGTAGATACGCAGTATTTT. Translated: CASSRLAGGVDTQYF.

V and J are TRBV9 and TRBJ1-6, with D uncertain. Trimming removed 0 bases at V and 7 bases at J, with 5 bases between. Germline CDR1 SGDLS, CDR2 YYNGEE. This CDR3 contains 13 residues. CDR3 sequence (DNA): TGTGCCAGCAGCGTAGAAACAAATTCACCCCTCCACTTT. Translated: CASSVETNSPLHF.

The chain employs TRBV5-4 and TRBJ2-6; a possible D gene is TRBD1 (6 bases). CDR3 length: 17 amino acids. V shed 2 bases and J shed 0 bases, with 12 bases lying between them. Germline assignment: CDR1 SGHNT and CDR2 YYREEE (reference sequence). The CDR3 coding sequence is TGTGCCAGCAGCTTCCTCTCGGACAGCTCTGGGGCCAACGTCCTGACTTTC. Its translation: CASSFLSDSSGANVLTF.

The rearrangement uses TRBV7-9 and TRBJ2-7, with a possible D match to TRBD1 (5 bases). The V end was cut by 0 bases, the J end by 7 bases, with 16 bases between. This CDR3 contains 15 residues. The germline CDR1 and CDR2 sequences are SEHNR and FQNEAQ (reference sequence). The CDR3 region has the DNA TGTGCCAGCAGCTTAGCCTGGGATGGGGCGAAAGAGCAGTACTTC. Protein: CASSLAWDGAKEQYF.

The chain has TRBV6-1 and TRBJ1-1; the D is unclear. This CDR3 is 13 amino acids long. The germline V gene has CDR1 MNHNS and CDR2 SASEGT. Trimming shortened V by 4 bases and J by 4 bases, and 10 bases separated the two germline ends. The CDR3 region has the DNA TGTGCCAGCAGTGTCGGCATCCTCACTGAAGCTTTCTTT. Amino acids: CASSVGILTEAFF.

The J gene is TRBJ1-4, the V gene TRBV30; D may be TRBD1 (5 bases). V gave up 0 bases and J gave up 4 bases, with 9 bases separating them. There are 14 residues in the CDR3. Per germline, CDR1 GTSNPN and CDR2 SVGIG (reference sequence). The CDR3 reads CAWSVVGGNEKLFF. For the CDR3, the DNA is TGTGCCTGGAGTGTCGTTGGGGGTAATGAAAAACTGTTTTTT.

A single count supports this clone. The chain uses TRBV19 and TRBJ1-1; the match to TRBD1 covers 7 bases. The CDR3 runs to 14 residues. The V and J ends lost 10 bases and 1 base, in that order; junction bases with no gene match: 9. The germline V gene encodes CDR1 LNHDA and CDR2 SQIVND (reference sequence). The DNA for the CDR3 is TGTGCCACCTCAGGGGGATCATGGAACACTGAAGCTTTCTTT. It yields the protein CATSGGSWNTEAFF. Full variable domain (rest looked up from reference TRBV19 and TRBJ1-1): DGGITQSPKYLFRKEGQNVTLSCEQNLNHDAMYWYRQDPGQGLRLIYYSQIVNDFQKGDIAEGYSVSREKKESFPLTVTSAQKNPTAFYLCATSGGSWNTEAFFGQGTRLTVV.